The entry below gives a single T cell receptor (beta chain) sequence along with its context. The antigen remains unidentified. At one end the junction does not follow the germline gene, possibly because of a read error. Germline lookup yields CDR1 SEHNR and CDR2 FQNEAQ (reference sequence). The CDR3 is 15 residues long. This sample is drawn from a study of cytomegalovirus exposure and HLA in healthy donors. This PCR relied on a set of 60 Vbeta primers and 13 Jbeta primers. TCRdb keeps only in-frame clones here, not all; method: immunoSEQ multiplex PCR. The sample has roughly 150,000 clones; 75% to 80% are singletons. Study results and caveats: The authors judged a highly shared variant cluster likely a sequencing artifact. There were 150 or so TCR beta chains listed as cytomegalovirus-associated. It was shown in a later analysis that HLA-associated TCR beta chains were more clonally expanded than other, equally common chains. 87-base-pair reads could not separate some V segments, including TRBV6-2 and TRBV6-3.

The rearrangement links TRBV7-9 to TRBJ2-7, with 9 bases fitting TRBD1. The TCR originated in a male donor in good health and CMV-seronegative. The sequencing input was PBMCs. The DNA for the CDR3 is TGTTCCAGCAGCCCCTACAGGGGGCCCTCCTACGAGCAGTACTTC. Encoded protein: CSSSPYRGPSYEQYF.